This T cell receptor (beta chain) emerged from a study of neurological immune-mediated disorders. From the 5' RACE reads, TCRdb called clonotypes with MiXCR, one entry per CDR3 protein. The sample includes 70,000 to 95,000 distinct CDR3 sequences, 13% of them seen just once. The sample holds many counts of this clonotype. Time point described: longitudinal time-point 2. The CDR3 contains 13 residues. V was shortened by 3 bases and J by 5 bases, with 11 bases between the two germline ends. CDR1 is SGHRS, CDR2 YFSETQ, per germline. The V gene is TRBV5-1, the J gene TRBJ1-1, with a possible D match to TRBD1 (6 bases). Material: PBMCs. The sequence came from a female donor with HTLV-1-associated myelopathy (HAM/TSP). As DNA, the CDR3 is TGCGCCAGCAGCTGGAACAGGGAGACTGAAGCTTTCTTT. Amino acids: CASSWNRETEAFF. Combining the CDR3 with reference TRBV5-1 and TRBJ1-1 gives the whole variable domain KAGVTQTPRYLIKTRGQQVTLSCSPISGHRSVSWYQQTPGQGLQFLFEYFSETQRNKGNFPGRFSGRQFSNSRSEMNVSTLELGDSALYLCASSWNRETEAFFGQGTRLTVV.